The 6 T cell receptor beta chains listed next were all sequenced from one sample in a study of blood T cell repertoires in COVID-19. TCRdb keeps only in-frame clones here, not all; method: immunoSEQ multiplex PCR. This sample yields about 180,000 clones, of which approximately 86% are seen a single time; 7.5% to 10% belongs to the top ten. The sample consisted of peripheral blood. All receptors derive from a man aged 50-60 years with active or convalescent COVID-19.

This clone turned up a few times. This chain connects TRBV7-3 to TRBJ2-3; 14 nucleotides align to TRBD2. The CDR3 is 18 residues long. Per germline, CDR1 SGHTA and CDR2 FQGTGA. J was trimmed by 4 bases and V by 5 bases; bases with no gene match: 11. The CDR3 loop is CASSTSPGLAGVADTQYF. CDR3 in DNA: TGTGCCAGCAGCACCTCCCCGGGACTAGCGGGAGTTGCAGATACGCAGTATTTT.

The J gene is TRBJ2-3, the V gene TRBV5-1; 8 nucleotides agree with TRBD2. Trimming took 7 bases from V and 0 from J; bases not matched to a gene: 13. The length of the CDR3 is 17 residues. Germline CDR1 and CDR2: SGHRS and YFSETQ. The CDR3 DNA is TGCGCCAGCCCACTCGGAACTAGCGGAGATAGCACAGATACGCAGTATTTT. Its protein product is CASPLGTSGDSTDTQYF. Complete variable domain (other parts from reference TRBV5-1 and TRBJ2-3): KAGVTQTPRYLIKTRGQQVTLSCSPISGHRSVSWYQQTPGQGLQFLFEYFSETQRNKGNFPGRFSGRQFSNSRSEMNVSTLELGDSALYLCASPLGTSGDSTDTQYFGPGTRLTVL.

This clone was seen once. The V gene is TRBV10-3, the J gene TRBJ2-7; the match to TRBD1 covers 9 bases. This CDR3 contains 13 residues. The junction had 1 base not matched to a gene; V was cut back by 2 bases and J by 5 bases. Germline loops: CDR1 ENHRY, CDR2 SYGVKD. The CDR3 DNA reads as TGTGCCATCAGTGAGGGACAGGGGAACGAGCAGTACTTC. Translated, it gives CAISEGQGNEQYF.

This chain connects TRBV28 to TRBJ1-2; TRBD1 matches 7 bases. Trimming at V came to 5 bases and at J to 3 bases, leaving 6 bases not matched to a gene. This CDR3 region has 14 residues. The germline V gene has CDR1 MDHEN and CDR2 SYDVKM. The CDR3 is CASSLRGGDYGYTF. The CDR3 DNA sequence: TGTGCCAGCAGTCTAAGAGGGGGCGACTATGGCTACACCTTC.

The chain uses TRBV7-3 and TRBJ2-1, with D possibly matching TRBD1 (5 bases). The length of the CDR3 is 16 residues. From germline, CDR1 is SGHTA and CDR2 FQGTGA. Trimming cost V 4 bases and J 7 bases, with 20 bases left between them. The chain's CDR3 is CASSSSPVAAGNEQFF. CDR3 bases: TGTGCCAGCAGCTCAAGCCCCGTCGCGGCAGGGAATGAGCAGTTCTTC.

The rearrangement joins TRBV7-7 to TRBJ2-7; no clear D gene. The V and J ends lost 5 bases and 2 bases respectively, with 16 bases between them. This CDR3 is 15 amino acids long. CDR1 and CDR2 from the germline V gene are SSHAT and FNYEAQ (reference sequence). CDR3 residues: CASSIGLPGPYEQYF. In DNA, the CDR3 is TGTGCCAGCAGCATTGGCCTCCCAGGTCCCTACGAGCAGTACTTC.